This T cell receptor beta chain was sequenced during a study of blood T cell repertoires in COVID-19. The wider study: Sites in the United States, Italy and Spain provided acute and convalescent COVID-19 samples. T cells, B-cell-depleted T cells, or PBMCs provided the cDNA or gDNA that served as material.

This table comes from immunoSEQ multiplex PCR, and its TCRdb copy is limited to in-frame clones, with some not included. Altogether hundreds of thousands of clones are present, approximately 90% being singletons, with the ten largest covering approximately 1.4%. The germline V and J ends were trimmed by 2 bases and 6 bases, with 14 bases remaining between them. CDR3 length: 14 amino acids. In germline, CDR1 is ENHRY, CDR2 SYGVKD. The chain is built from TRBV10-3 and TRBJ2-7; possibly TRBD1 for D (6 bases). Sample: peripheral blood. The source is a woman in her twenties or thirties with active or convalescent COVID-19. The CDR3 bases are TGTGCCATCAGTGAGGGGACACCCGTTTTCGAGCAGTACTTC. It translates to CAISEGTPVFEQYF.